This TCR beta chain was obtained from a study of memory CD8 T cells in hepatitis C reinfection. Across the whole study: A couple of donors resolved primary infection, then developed chronic reinfection. HCV reinfection meant a positive HCV RNA test after two negative tests at least 60 days apart.

Noted time point: peak reinfection, 3 to 8 weeks after reinfection detection. No in vitro expansion preceded TCR sequencing of the sorted cells. Germline loops: CDR1 MDHEN, CDR2 SYDVKM. This CDR3 region has 14 residues. Trimming took off 3 bases at V and 4 bases at J, with 11 bases between the two ends. Method: immunoSEQ multiplex PCR; TCRdb's copy keeps in-frame clones and lacks some. This table holds 35,000 to 50,000 clones, around 89% found once. This chain links TRBV28 with TRBJ2-3; D is possibly TRBD1 (6 bases). This receptor was obtained from a man aged 18-30 years with hepatitis C virus infection. What was sequenced was naive CD8+ T cells sorted from blood. CDR3 sequence reads: CASSFEGQSDTQYF. In DNA form, the CDR3 reads TGTGCCAGCAGTTTTGAGGGACAATCAGATACGCAGTATTTT.